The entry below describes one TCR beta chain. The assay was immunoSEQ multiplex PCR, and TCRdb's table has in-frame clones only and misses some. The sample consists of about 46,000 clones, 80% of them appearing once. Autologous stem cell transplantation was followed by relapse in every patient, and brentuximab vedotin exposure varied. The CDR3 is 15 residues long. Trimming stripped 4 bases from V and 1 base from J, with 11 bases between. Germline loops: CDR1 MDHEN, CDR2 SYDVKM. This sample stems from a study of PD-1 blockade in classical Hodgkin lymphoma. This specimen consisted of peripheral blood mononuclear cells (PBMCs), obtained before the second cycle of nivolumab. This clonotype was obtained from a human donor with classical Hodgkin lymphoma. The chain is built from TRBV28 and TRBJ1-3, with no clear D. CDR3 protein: CASSSYTTSGNTIYF. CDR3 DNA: TGTGCCAGCAGTTCCTATACCACTTCTGGAAACACCATATATTTT.